Described below is a single TCR beta chain sequence and its context. These data are taken from a study of blood T cell repertoires in COVID-19. Original analysis: Scientists estimated how many nucleated cells there were by amplifying reference gene primers. Method: immunoSEQ multiplex PCR; TCRdb's copy keeps in-frame clones and lacks some. V and J calls and clone size are as listed in that table; D and trimming were resolved from the DNA. The table shows around 250,000 clones, with over 75% occurring only once. Germline CDR1 reads SEHNR; CDR2 reads FQNEAQ (reference sequence). CDR3 length: 15 residues. V shed 4 bases and J 3 bases; nucleotides not matched to a gene: 6.

The clonotype comes from a human donor in a cohort sampled during active COVID-19. The sequenced material came from peripheral blood. The chain joins TRBV7-9 to TRBJ1-2, with 9 bases identical to TRBD1. The CDR3 DNA is TGTGCCAGCAGCTCCATGCGGACAGGGGACTATGGCTACACCTTC. Translating it yields CASSSMRTGDYGYTF.